Shown below are 6 T cell receptor beta chains from a single sample sequenced in a study of blood T cell repertoires in COVID-19. Repertoires were generated with immunoSEQ multiplex PCR, while TCRdb's copy carries only in-frame clones and drops some. The sample gives 200,000 to 250,000 clones, 70% to 90% of which show up once; nearly 7.5% is in the top ten. The sample consisted of PBMCs or T cells enriched from blood (not recorded which). The receptors stem from a middle-aged woman with acute COVID-19.

The chain is built from TRBV9 and TRBJ1-1; D not resolved. This CDR3 contains 15 residues. The germline gives CDR1 SGDLS, CDR2 YYNGEE. Trimming pared 0 bases from V and 5 bases from J, leaving 14 bases between. CDR3 sequence (DNA): TGTGCCAGCAGCGTAGAACTCCGAGCAGGTACTGAAGCTTTCTTT. Translation: CASSVELRAGTEAFF.

V and J are TRBV5-1 and TRBJ1-2; TRBD1 agrees at 7 bases. Germline CDR1 and CDR2: SGHRS and YFSETQ. V dropped 4 bases and J dropped 5; count of bases not matched to a gene: 11. This CDR3 region has 15 residues. The DNA of the CDR3 is TGCGCCAGCAGCCCGGAGAGGGGGCGTTCATATGGCTACACCTTC. Translated, it gives CASSPERGRSYGYTF.

This clone showed up just once. The chain uses TRBV6-5 and TRBJ2-7; 8 bases match TRBD2. This CDR3 contains 13 residues. Germline trimming cut 10 bases from V and 0 bases from J; bases unmatched to any gene: 5. CDR1 MNHEY and CDR2 SVGAGI come from the germline V gene. CDR3 nucleotides: TGTGCCACCCTCGGGGGGGCCTCCTACGAGCAGTACTTC. Its protein is CATLGGASYEQYF.

The chain couples TRBV15 to TRBJ2-3, with 8 bases that match TRBD2. The germline gives CDR1 LNHNV, CDR2 YYDKDF (reference sequence). V shed 4 bases and J 5 bases; nucleotides not matched to a gene: 5. This CDR3 contains 14 residues. CDR3: CATSTGTRGDTQYF. Written as DNA, the CDR3 is TGTGCCACCAGCACTGGGACTAGGGGAGATACGCAGTATTTT.

Only one count was recorded for this clone. The rearrangement links TRBV24-1 to TRBJ2-3; TRBD2 might be the D (6 bases). This CDR3 region has 14 residues. Per germline, CDR1 KGHDR and CDR2 SFDVKD. Trimming left V 4 bases short and J 6 bases short, with 13 bases between. The CDR3 region is CATSDPGRGDTQYF. The CDR3 DNA reads TGTGCCACCAGTGACCCAGGACGGGGGGATACGCAGTATTTT.

V gene TRBV19 combines with J gene TRBJ2-7, with D perhaps matching TRBD1 (6 bases). The germline V gene encodes CDR1 LNHDA and CDR2 SQIVND (reference sequence). V shed 5 bases and J shed 0 bases, with 14 bases lying between them. The CDR3 spans 15 residues. CDR3 protein: CASSPRQGNSYEQYF. Written as DNA, the CDR3 is TGTGCCAGTAGTCCCCGGCAGGGGAACTCCTACGAGCAGTACTTC.